The T cell receptor (beta chain) described here comes from a study of human T cells and chemical hapten exposure. Study-wide background: Small discrepancies in pooled library volume mainly accounted for the varying TCR yields per sample.

General study points: The number of TCRs over 1 in 1000 frequency stayed unchanged after DPC.

Someone pulled total RNA out of unfractionated whole blood. Between the trimmed V and J ends, which lost 0 bases and 5 bases, there was a span of 6 bases. Germline V CDR1 and CDR2: DFQATT, SNEGSKA (reference sequence). The CDR3 is 12 amino acids. Within the library, unique molecular identifiers were attached to each individual cDNA molecule. As processed by the authors: Sampled TCR counts reached a median of around 100,000 per sample, with values ranging from roughly 20,000 to 700,000. MiXCR was run by TCRdb on the 5' RACE reads, yielding one entry per CDR3 protein. In this record, the V and J calls reflect TCRdb's handling and not the investigators' own analysis. Altogether approximately 150,000 distinct CDR3 sequences are present, roughly 4.1% being singletons, with the ten largest covering approximately 1.4%. This clonotype was observed at least ten times. Antigen specificity is unknown.

The TCR was taken from a female donor in good health. The chain is built from TRBV20-1 and TRBJ2-3; D unclear. DNA of the CDR3: TGCAGTGCTAGAGATGATCGAGATACGCAGTATTTT. Translation: CSARDDRDTQYF.